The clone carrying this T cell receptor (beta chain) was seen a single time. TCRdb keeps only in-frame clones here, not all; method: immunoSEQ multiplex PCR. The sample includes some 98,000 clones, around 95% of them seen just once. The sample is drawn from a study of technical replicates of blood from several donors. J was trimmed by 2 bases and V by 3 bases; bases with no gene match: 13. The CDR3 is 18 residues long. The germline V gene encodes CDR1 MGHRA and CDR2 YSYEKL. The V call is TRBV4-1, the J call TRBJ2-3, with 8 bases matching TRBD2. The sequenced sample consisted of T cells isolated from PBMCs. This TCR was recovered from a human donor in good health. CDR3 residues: CASSHQTLGGGLTDTQYF. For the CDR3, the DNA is TGCGCCAGCAGCCACCAAACCTTGGGCGGGGGGCTCACAGATACGCAGTATTTT.